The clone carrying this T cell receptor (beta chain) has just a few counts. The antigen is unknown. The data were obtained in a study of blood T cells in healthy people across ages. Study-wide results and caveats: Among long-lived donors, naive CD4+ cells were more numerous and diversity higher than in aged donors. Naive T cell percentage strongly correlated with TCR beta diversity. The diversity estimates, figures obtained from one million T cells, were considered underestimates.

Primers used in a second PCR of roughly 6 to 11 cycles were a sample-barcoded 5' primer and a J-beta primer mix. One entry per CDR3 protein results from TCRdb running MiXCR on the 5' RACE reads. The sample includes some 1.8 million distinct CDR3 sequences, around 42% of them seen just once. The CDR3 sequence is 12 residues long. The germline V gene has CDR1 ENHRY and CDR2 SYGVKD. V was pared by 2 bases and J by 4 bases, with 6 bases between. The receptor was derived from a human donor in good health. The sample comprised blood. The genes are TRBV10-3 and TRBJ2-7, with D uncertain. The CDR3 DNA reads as TGTGCCATCAGTGAGAGGGATTACGAGCAGTACTTC. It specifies CAISERDYEQYF.